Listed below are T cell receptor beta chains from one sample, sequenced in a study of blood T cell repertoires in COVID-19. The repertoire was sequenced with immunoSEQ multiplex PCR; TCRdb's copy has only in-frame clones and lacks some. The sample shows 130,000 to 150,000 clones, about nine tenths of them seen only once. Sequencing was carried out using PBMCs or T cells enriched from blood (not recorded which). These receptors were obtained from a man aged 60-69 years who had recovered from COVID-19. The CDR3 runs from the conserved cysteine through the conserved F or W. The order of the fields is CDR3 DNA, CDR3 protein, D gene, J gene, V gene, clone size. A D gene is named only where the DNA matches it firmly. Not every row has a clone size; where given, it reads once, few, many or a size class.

TGCGCCAGCAGCGCTACCGGGACAGAATGGAACACCATATATTTT	CASSATGTEWNTIYF	TRBD1	TRBJ1-3	TRBV4-1	-
TGTGCCAGCAGCGTAGCGGGACAGCTTGAAGCTTTCTTT	CASSVAGQLEAFF	TRBD1	TRBJ1-1	TRBV9	-
TGTGCCAGTAGTCTCGACAGATGGACGAATCAGCCCCAGCATTTT	CASSLDRWTNQPQHF	-	TRBJ1-5	TRBV19	-
TGCGCCAGCAGCTCCTCGACCCTAGCGGGGCAAGAGACCCAGTACTTC	CASSSSTLAGQETQYF	TRBD2	TRBJ2-5	TRBV5-1	-
TGTGCCAGCAGCCAGACAGGTGGAGTTAGCATGGCTGAAGCTTTCTTT	CASSQTGGVSMAEAFF	-	TRBJ1-1	TRBV6-6	-
TGTGCCAGCAGCCAGGGGGGGGCAGGGACTGAAGCTTTCTTT	CASSQGGAGTEAFF	-	TRBJ1-1	TRBV3-1/TRBV3-2	once
TGTGCCAGCAGCGTAGATGCCGGGGGACTAGCGGGAGCTGGCGAGCAGTACTTC	CASSVDAGGLAGAGEQYF	TRBD2	TRBJ2-7	TRBV9	-
TGTGCCAGCAGTTTACTCCTCCCCTCGGGACTAGCGGGGGCAACCTACGAGCAGTACTTC	CASSLLLPSGLAGATYEQYF	TRBD2	TRBJ2-7	TRBV28	-
TGTGCCACCCGGACCGGGACAGGGAACACCGGGGAGCTGTTTTTT	CATRTGTGNTGELFF	-	TRBJ2-2	TRBV21-1	-
TGCGCCAGCAGCCTCCGGACAGGGCGGCAGACCCAGTACTTC	CASSLRTGRQTQYF	TRBD1	TRBJ2-5	TRBV5-1	-
TGTGCCTGGAGTCCCAGGGCAAATTCACCCCTCCACTTT	CAWSPRANSPLHF	-	TRBJ1-6	TRBV30	-
TGTGCCAGCCAAGTTTCCTACAGGGACGATCAGCCCCAGCATTTT	CASQVSYRDDQPQHF	-	TRBJ1-5	TRBV6-5	few
TGTGCCAGCAGGACAGCGAACACTGAAGCTTTCTTT	CASRTANTEAFF	-	TRBJ1-1	TRBV3-1/TRBV3-2	few
TGTGCCAGCTCACCACGGGCTACCCACAATGAGCAGTTCTTC	CASSPRATHNEQFF	-	TRBJ2-1	TRBV18	-
TGTGCCAGCAGCTGGGGACAGGGGCGCAACACCGGGGAGCTGTTTTTT	CASSWGQGRNTGELFF	TRBD1	TRBJ2-2	TRBV5-4	-
TGTGCCACCAGCCTAACCATACATCAGCCCCAGCATTTT	CATSLTIHQPQHF	-	TRBJ1-5	TRBV15	-
TGTGCCAGCAGACAGCGGGGTGGCACAGATACGCAGTATTTT	CASRQRGGTDTQYF	TRBD2	TRBJ2-3	TRBV28	-
TGTGCCAGTAGTACGGACAGGGGGGCCTACGAGCAGTACTTC	CASSTDRGAYEQYF	TRBD1	TRBJ2-7	TRBV19	-
TGTGCCAGCAGCCCTGGACAGCTCAGCTCCTACGAGCAGTACTTC	CASSPGQLSSYEQYF	-	TRBJ2-7	TRBV7-2	-
TGTGCCAGCAGGGGGGCTATCTATAATTCACCCCTCCACTTT	CASRGAIYNSPLHF	-	TRBJ1-6	TRBV2	-
TGTGCCAGCAGCTTTAGCGGAACGATCTACGAGCAGTACTTC	CASSFSGTIYEQYF	-	TRBJ2-7	TRBV11-2	-
TGTGCCAGTAGTGAGGGATGGTCCGGCGAGCAGTACTTC	CASSEGWSGEQYF	-	TRBJ2-7	TRBV19	-
TGTGCCAGCAGCCAAGGGACAGGGGTAAATGGCTACACCTTC	CASSQGTGVNGYTF	TRBD1	TRBJ1-2	TRBV3-1/TRBV3-2	-
TGTGCCAGCAGTTTGGGCGACAGGCAGCAGTTCTTC	CASSLGDRQQFF	-	TRBJ2-1	TRBV12-3/TRBV12-4	-
TGTGCCAGCAGTTTAGGGGGGGCCTACAATGAGCAGTTCTTC	CASSLGGAYNEQFF	TRBD2	TRBJ2-1	TRBV28	-
TGTGCCAGCAGCGTAGCGGGGGGAGGCAGGGTAGGCACAGATACGCAGTATTTT	CASSVAGGGRVGTDTQYF	TRBD2	TRBJ2-3	TRBV9	-
TGTGCCTGGAGTTACACATACGAGCAGTACTTC	CAWSYTYEQYF	-	TRBJ2-7	TRBV30	-
TGTGCCAGCAAGACAGGGGGGATGAACACTGAAGCTTTCTTT	CASKTGGMNTEAFF	TRBD1	TRBJ1-1	TRBV2	-
TGTGCCTGTACCCCCTCCCGGACAACTCATCAGCCCCAGCATTTT	CACTPSRTTHQPQHF	-	TRBJ1-5	TRBV19	-
TGTGCCAGTAGTATAGACGACAGCTATAGCAATCAGCCCCAGCATTTT	CASSIDDSYSNQPQHF	-	TRBJ1-5	TRBV19	few
TGTGCCAGCAGTTCCCATGCGAGGGGGCGGACACCCCTCCACTTT	CASSSHARGRTPLHF	TRBD1	TRBJ1-6	TRBV28	once
TGTGCCAGCAGCTTAGGTAGCGGGGGAGCTTACAATGAGCAGTTCTTC	CASSLGSGGAYNEQFF	TRBD2	TRBJ2-1	TRBV7-3	-
TGTGCCACCAGTTTAGCTTCCCGGGACAGCTCCTACGAGCAGTACTTC	CATSLASRDSSYEQYF	TRBD1	TRBJ2-7	TRBV24-1	once
TGTGCCAGCAGCCCCGGACTAGCGGGAGTCGGCACCGGGGAGCTGTTTTTT	CASSPGLAGVGTGELFF	TRBD2	TRBJ2-2	TRBV7-8	-
TGTGCCAGCAGCCCGGGGGGAAACACCATATATTTT	CASSPGGNTIYF	-	TRBJ1-3	TRBV11-2	-
TGTGCCAGCAGCGCAAGGGGATACGAGCAGTACTTC	CASSARGYEQYF	-	TRBJ2-7	TRBV11-2	-
TGTGCCAGCAGCTTCAGGGGGCGCGGGGAGCTGTTTTTT	CASSFRGRGELFF	TRBD1	TRBJ2-2	TRBV7-2	-
TGTGCCAGCAGCCCAGACAGGGTCACCACTGAAGCTTTCTTT	CASSPDRVTTEAFF	TRBD1	TRBJ1-1	TRBV7-2	once
TGCGCCAGCAGCTTGGGGGACAGGGGGCAGAGTGAGCAGTTCTTC	CASSLGDRGQSEQFF	TRBD1	TRBJ2-1	TRBV5-1	-
TGTGCCAGCAGCATCCGCAGGGGATCTGGCAATCAGCCCCAGCATTTT	CASSIRRGSGNQPQHF	-	TRBJ1-5	TRBV7-8	-
TGTGCCAGCAGTGAAAGCCCCCAGGGTTACGAAAAACTGTTTTTT	CASSESPQGYEKLFF	-	TRBJ1-4	TRBV6-1	-
TGTGCCACCACGGGACTAGCGGGCGAGCAGTACTTC	CATTGLAGEQYF	TRBD2	TRBJ2-7	TRBV2	-
TGTGCCAGTGGACAGGGGCCTGTGATGGCTATTTCAAACCTCTACGAGCAGTACTTC	CASGQGPVMAISNLYEQYF	TRBD1	TRBJ2-7	TRBV19	-
TGCGCCAGCAGCTTGTATTTCAGGGGGAACACTGAAGCTTTCTTT	CASSLYFRGNTEAFF	-	TRBJ1-1	TRBV5-1	-
TGTGCCAGCTCAAGACAGGGGAACACCGGGGAGCTGTTTTTT	CASSRQGNTGELFF	TRBD1	TRBJ2-2	TRBV6-5	once
TGTGCCAGTAAACCTGACTTGAGCTCCTACAATGAGCAGTTCTTC	CASKPDLSSYNEQFF	-	TRBJ2-1	TRBV19	-
TGTGCCAGCAGCCAAGGGGGACGGAACGCGGGAGACGAGCAGTTCTTC	CASSQGGRNAGDEQFF	-	TRBJ2-1	TRBV7-3	-
TGTGCCAGCAGCTTGGGGGACTATACTGAAGCTTTCTTT	CASSLGDYTEAFF	-	TRBJ1-1	TRBV5-5	-
TGTGCCAGCAGCCTTCTGGCAGGAACCATTATTGGCTACACCTTC	CASSLLAGTIIGYTF	-	TRBJ1-2	TRBV5-5	-
TGCGCCAGCAGCCAGACAGGGCTAGAGCAGTACTTC	CASSQTGLEQYF	TRBD1	TRBJ2-7	TRBV4-1	-
TGTGCCTGGAGTAAAGGACAGGGCAATTCACCCCTCCACTTT	CAWSKGQGNSPLHF	TRBD1	TRBJ1-6	TRBV30	-
TGTGCCAGCACCGGGACAGGGTTAACTGAAGCTTTCTTT	CASTGTGLTEAFF	TRBD1	TRBJ1-1	TRBV2	few
TGTGCCAGCACGGGGCTAGCGGGTGGAGCCCTAACCTACAATGAGCAGTTCTTC	CASTGLAGGALTYNEQFF	TRBD2	TRBJ2-1	TRBV28	-
TGTGCCAGCAGTTATTCAGGACTAGCGGGAGGTAATGAGCAGTTCTTC	CASSYSGLAGGNEQFF	TRBD2	TRBJ2-1	TRBV6-5	once
TGTGCCATAGAACAGGGGCAAAGTTCACCCCTCCACTTT	CAIEQGQSSPLHF	TRBD1	TRBJ1-6	TRBV28	-